The entry below describes one TCR beta chain. This sample is part of a study of blood T cell repertoires in COVID-19. Turning to the study itself: T cells, B-cell-depleted T cells, or PBMCs supplied cDNA or gDNA.

This CDR3 is built from 16 residues. The germline V gene has CDR1 ENHRY and CDR2 SYGVKD. V trimming: 4 bases; J trimming: 8 bases; junction bases outside the gene matches: 15. Profiling relied on immunoSEQ multiplex PCR, and the TCRdb table lists in-frame clones only, not all of them. The sample lists fewer than 65,000 clones, roughly 85% occurring once. The specimen sequenced was peripheral blood. The clonotype originates from a human donor in a cohort sampled during active COVID-19. The chain has TRBV10-3 and TRBJ2-3; 7 nucleotides line up with TRBD1. The DNA of the CDR3 is TGTGCCATCAGTGGTTCGACAGGGTTTAATCGGTTTACGCAGTATTTT. Residues: CAISGSTGFNRFTQYF.